The 5 T cell receptor beta chains given below trace back to one sample, sequenced in a study of CDR3 diversity in severe acne. Each CDR3 protein gets one entry after TCRdb re-called the PCR reads with MiXCR. This table holds around 100,000 distinct CDR3 sequences, under 60% found once. The sample was blood. All receptors derive from a male donor with acne.

This clonotype appeared many times. The rearrangement links TRBV20-1 to TRBJ2-5; D is possibly TRBD2 (5 bases). Germline loops: CDR1 DFQATT, CDR2 SNEGSKA (reference sequence). V was pared by 5 bases and J by 5 bases, with 18 bases between. CDR3 length: 14 residues. The CDR3 nucleotides are TGCAGTGCTTTGGAGGAAAGAACCTGGGAGACCCAGTACTTC. This encodes CSALEERTWETQYF.

With regard to this clonotype: The conserved phenylalanine or tryptophan is not found at the CDR3 terminus, so this likely reflects a read error. The DNA is left out, because the CDR3 cannot be placed on it with certainty; the CDR3 is given as TCRdb lists it. The CDR3 reads CASSDLRGSRETRYL. The chain recombines TRBV2 with TRBJ2-5. The CDR3 is 15 amino acids in total, end residues counted. CDR1 and CDR2 (germline): SNHLY, FYNNEI.

This CDR3 reads CSARETSGTSGGELFF. The DNA of the CDR3 is TGCAGTGCTAGAGAGACTAGCGGGACTAGTGGCGGGGAGCTGTTTTTT. This chain links TRBV20-1 with TRBJ2-2; 11 nucleotides agree with TRBD2. Trimming at V came to 0 bases and at J to 7 bases, leaving 7 bases not matched to a gene. Germline CDR1 is DFQATT and CDR2 is SNEGSKA (reference sequence). The CDR3 sequence is 16 residues long.

The chain recombines TRBV19 with TRBJ2-5; D unresolved. The CDR3 sequence is 13 residues long. Trimming cost V 3 bases and J 4 bases, with 9 bases left between them. CDR1 is LNHDA and CDR2 is SQIVND in the germline V gene (reference sequence). CDR3 in DNA: TGTGCCAGTAGTATTCGATGGGGAGAGACCCAGTACTTC. Its translation is CASSIRWGETQYF.

The chain carries TRBV29-1 and TRBJ2-2; TRBD2 matches 7 bases. Germline V CDR1 and CDR2: SQVTM, ANQGSEA. V gave up 1 base and J gave up 1 base; unmatched junction bases: 0. The CDR3 extends over 14 amino acids. The CDR3 spells CSVEASGNTGELFF. The CDR3 DNA reads as TGCAGCGTTGAAGCTAGCGGGAACACCGGGGAGCTGTTTTTT.